One sample yielded the 5 T cell receptor beta chains listed below, sequenced in a study of control samples from healthy donors and cancer patients. Profiled with immunoSEQ multiplex PCR; TCRdb holds only in-frame clones, not every one. The listing contains approximately 190,000 clones. The specimen sequenced was blood. The source is a woman aged 30 to 39 in good health.

The genes are TRBV19 and TRBJ1-2; D may be TRBD1 (5 bases). The CDR3 runs to 11 residues. Germline lookup yields CDR1 LNHDA and CDR2 SQIVND (reference sequence). Trimming stripped 4 bases from V and 8 bases from J, with 8 bases between. In DNA form, the CDR3 reads TGTGCCAGTAGTAGAGGGGACGGCTACACCTTC. Protein: CASSRGDGYTF.

The V gene is TRBV28, the J gene TRBJ1-5, with 7 positions matching TRBD1. The CDR3 is 13 amino acids. CDR1 and CDR2 (germline): MDHEN, SYDVKM. Unmatched junction bases numbered 4, after V lost 7 bases and J lost 4 bases. The CDR3, as DNA: TGTGCCAGCATTCGGGACAGTAATCAGCCCCAGCATTTT. As protein: CASIRDSNQPQHF.

This chain joins TRBV28 and TRBJ1-6, with 8 bases matching TRBD1. The V gene's germline CDR1 is MDHEN and CDR2 SYDVKM. The CDR3 contains 14 residues. J gave up 10 bases and V 3 bases, and 5 bases lay outside the gene matches. CDR3 nucleotide sequence: TGTGCCAGCAGTTTCCCCAGGGGGCTCTCACCCCTCCACTTT. It yields the protein CASSFPRGLSPLHF.

CDR3 in amino acids: CASSQDPGSQPQHF. The CDR3 coding sequence is TGCGCCAGCAGCCAAGATCCGGGAAGTCAGCCCCAGCATTTT. The rearrangement joins TRBV4-1 to TRBJ1-5; the D is unclear. In germline, CDR1 is MGHRA, CDR2 YSYEKL. This CDR3 region has 14 residues. V lost 0 bases and J 6 bases, leaving 9 bases between the germline ends.

The chain recombines TRBV3-1 (or the pseudogene TRBV3-2) with TRBJ1-6; tentatively, D is TRBD1 (5 bases). The CDR3 has 15 amino acids. The germline CDR1 and CDR2 sequences are LGHDT and YNNKEL (reference sequence). V was trimmed by 0 bases and J by 7 bases, leaving 10 bases between them. As DNA, the CDR3 is TGTGCCAGCAGCCAAGATGGGCGGGGGAATTCACCCCTCCACTTT. Its translation is CASSQDGRGNSPLHF.